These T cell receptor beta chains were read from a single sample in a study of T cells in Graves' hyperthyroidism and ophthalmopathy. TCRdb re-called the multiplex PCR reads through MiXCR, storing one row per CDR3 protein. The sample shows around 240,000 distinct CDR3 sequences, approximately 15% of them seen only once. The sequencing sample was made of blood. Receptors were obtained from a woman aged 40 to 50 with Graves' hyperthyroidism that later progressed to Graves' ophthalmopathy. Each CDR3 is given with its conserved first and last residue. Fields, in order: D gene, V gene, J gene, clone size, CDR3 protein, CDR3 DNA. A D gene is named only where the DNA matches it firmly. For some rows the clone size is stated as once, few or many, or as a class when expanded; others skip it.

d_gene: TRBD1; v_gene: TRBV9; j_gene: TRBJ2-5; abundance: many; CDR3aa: CASSVEGAPETQYF; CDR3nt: TGTGCCAGCAGCGTAGAGGGGGCGCCGGAGACCCAGTACTTC
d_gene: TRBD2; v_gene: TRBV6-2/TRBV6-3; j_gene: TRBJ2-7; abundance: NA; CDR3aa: CASSYVFTSGRSVWYEQYF; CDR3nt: TGTGCCAGCAGTTACGTCTTTACTAGCGGGAGATCTGTGTGGTACGAGCAGTACTTC
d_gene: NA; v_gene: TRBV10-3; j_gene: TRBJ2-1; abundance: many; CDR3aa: CAISESGGTYNEQFF; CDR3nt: TGTGCCATCAGTGAGTCTGGCGGTACCTACAATGAGCAGTTCTTC
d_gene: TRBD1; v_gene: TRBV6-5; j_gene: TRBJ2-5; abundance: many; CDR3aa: CASSRDRVQETQYF; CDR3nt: TGTGCCAGCAGCAGGGACAGGGTACAAGAGACCCAGTACTTC
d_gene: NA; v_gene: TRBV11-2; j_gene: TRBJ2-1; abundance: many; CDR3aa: CASSSRPQIYNEQFF; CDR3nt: TGTGCCAGCAGCTCTCGACCGCAGATCTACAATGAGCAGTTCTTC
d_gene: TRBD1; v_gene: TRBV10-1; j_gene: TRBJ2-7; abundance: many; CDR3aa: CASSAYSGTGGYEQYF; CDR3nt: TGCGCCAGCAGTGCTTATTCCGGGACAGGGGGCTACGAGCAGTACTTC
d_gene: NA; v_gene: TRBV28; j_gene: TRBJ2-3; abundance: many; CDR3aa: CASSFLNFALDTQYF; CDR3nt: TGTGCCAGCAGTTTCCTGAACTTCGCGTTAGATACGCAGTATTTT
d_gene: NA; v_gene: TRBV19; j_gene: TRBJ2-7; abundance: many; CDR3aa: CASSQGPYEQYF; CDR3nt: TGTGCCAGTAGCCAGGGACCCTACGAGCAGTACTTC
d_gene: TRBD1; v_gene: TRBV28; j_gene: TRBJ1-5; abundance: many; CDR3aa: CASSSRGGLPQHF; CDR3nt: TGTGCCAGCAGCTCCAGGGGGGGACTGCCCCAGCATTTT
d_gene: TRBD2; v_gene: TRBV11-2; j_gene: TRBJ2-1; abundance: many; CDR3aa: CASSRSGTSVVIDEQFF; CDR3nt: TGTGCCAGCAGCCGATCCGGGACTAGCGTCGTTATAGATGAGCAGTTCTTC
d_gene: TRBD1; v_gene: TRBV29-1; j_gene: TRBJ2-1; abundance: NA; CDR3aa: CSVEDRQGVYNEQFF; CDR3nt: TGCAGCGTTGAAGATCGGCAGGGGGTCTACAATGAGCAGTTCTTC
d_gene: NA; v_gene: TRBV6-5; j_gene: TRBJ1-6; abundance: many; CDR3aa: CASSYDGNYNSPLHF; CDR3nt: TGTGCCAGCAGTTACGACGGAAACTATAATTCACCCCTCCACTTT
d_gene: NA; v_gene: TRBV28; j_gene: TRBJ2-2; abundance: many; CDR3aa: CASTFAGGGNTGELFF; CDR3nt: TGTGCCAGCACATTCGCCGGGGGCGGGAACACCGGGGAGCTGTTTTTT
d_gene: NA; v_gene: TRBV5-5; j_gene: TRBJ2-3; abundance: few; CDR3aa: CASSLDRIWEYSTDTQYF; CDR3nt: TGTGCCAGCAGCTTGGACCGGATCTGGGAGTATAGCACAGATACGCAGTATTTT
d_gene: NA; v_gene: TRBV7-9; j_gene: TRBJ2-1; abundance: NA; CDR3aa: CASSAALGNASYNEQFF; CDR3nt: TGTGCCAGCAGCGCGGCACTTGGCAACGCCTCCTACAATGAGCAGTTCTTC
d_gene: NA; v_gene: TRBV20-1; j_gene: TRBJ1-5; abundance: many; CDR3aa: CSAGSPGQSINQPQHF; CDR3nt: TGCAGTGCTGGCAGTCCGGGTCAGTCCATCAATCAGCCCCAGCATTTT
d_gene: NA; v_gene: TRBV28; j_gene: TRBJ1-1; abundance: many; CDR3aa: CASMFQDRNTEAFF; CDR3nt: TGTGCCAGCATGTTTCAGGACAGGAACACTGAAGCTTTCTTT
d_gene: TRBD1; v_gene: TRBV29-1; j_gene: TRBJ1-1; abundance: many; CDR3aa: CSVLTGRTSEAFF; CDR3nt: TGCAGCGTTCTGACAGGGCGGACGTCTGAAGCTTTCTTT
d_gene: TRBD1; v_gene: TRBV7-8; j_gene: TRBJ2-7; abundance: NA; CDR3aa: CASSSSGTGGEQYF; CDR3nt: TGTGCCAGCAGCTCCTCCGGGACAGGGGGGGAGCAGTACTTC
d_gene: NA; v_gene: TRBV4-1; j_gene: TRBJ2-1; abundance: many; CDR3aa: CASSPEVAKIAYNEQFF; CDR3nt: TGCGCCAGCAGCCCCGAGGTAGCGAAAATCGCCTACAATGAGCAGTTCTTC
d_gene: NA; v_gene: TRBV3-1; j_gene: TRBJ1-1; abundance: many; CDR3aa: CASSQEAGNTEAFF; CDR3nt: TGTGCCAGCAGCCAAGAAGCGGGGAACACTGAAGCTTTCTTT
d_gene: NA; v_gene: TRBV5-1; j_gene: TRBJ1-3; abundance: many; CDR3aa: CASSLDGDPSGNTIYF; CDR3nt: TGCGCCAGCAGCTTGGACGGGGATCCCTCTGGAAACACCATATATTTT
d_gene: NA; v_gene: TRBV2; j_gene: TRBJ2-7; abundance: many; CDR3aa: CASSEWQTYEQYF; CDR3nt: TGTGCCAGCAGTGAGTGGCAGACGTACGAGCAGTACTTC
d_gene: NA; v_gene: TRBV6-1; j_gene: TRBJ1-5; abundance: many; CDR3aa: CASSEVRLAQPQHF; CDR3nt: TGTGCCAGCAGTGAAGTGCGGTTAGCCCAGCCCCAGCATTTT
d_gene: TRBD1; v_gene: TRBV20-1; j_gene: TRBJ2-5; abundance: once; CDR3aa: CSASTPPGQGKETQYF; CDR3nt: TGCAGTGCTAGCACACCCCCCGGACAGGGGAAAGAGACCCAGTACTTC
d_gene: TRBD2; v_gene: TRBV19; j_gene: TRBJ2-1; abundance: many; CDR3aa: CASSVPTSGRANEQFF; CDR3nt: TGTGCCAGTAGTGTGCCTACTAGCGGGAGGGCCAATGAGCAGTTCTTC
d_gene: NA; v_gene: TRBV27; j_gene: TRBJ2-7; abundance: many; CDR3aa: CASSLRGLEQYF; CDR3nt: TGTGCCAGCAGTTTAAGGGGACTCGAGCAGTACTTC
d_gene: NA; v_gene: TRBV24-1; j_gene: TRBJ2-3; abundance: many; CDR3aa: CATSGGGVRTDTQYF; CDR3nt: TGTGCCACCAGTGGAGGGGGGGTCCGCACAGATACGCAGTATTTT
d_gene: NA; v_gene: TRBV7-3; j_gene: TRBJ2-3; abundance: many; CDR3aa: CASRSYGGTPTDTQYF; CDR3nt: TGTGCCAGCAGGTCTTATGGCGGGACCCCCACAGATACGCAGTATTTT
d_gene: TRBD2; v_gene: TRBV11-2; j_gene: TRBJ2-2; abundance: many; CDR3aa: CASSGTSVNTGELFF; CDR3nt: TGTGCCAGCAGCGGGACTAGCGTGAACACCGGGGAGCTGTTTTTT
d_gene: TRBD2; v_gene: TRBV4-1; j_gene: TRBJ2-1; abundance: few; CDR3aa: CASSHTSGSYEQFF; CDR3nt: TGCGCCAGCAGCCACACTAGCGGGAGCTATGAGCAGTTCTTC
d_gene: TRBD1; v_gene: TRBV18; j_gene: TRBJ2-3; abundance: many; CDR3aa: CASSPEGTEITDTQYF; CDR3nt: TGTGCCAGCTCACCAGAAGGGACAGAGATCACAGATACGCAGTATTTT
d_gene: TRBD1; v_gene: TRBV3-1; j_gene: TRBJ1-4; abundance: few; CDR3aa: CASSQAYRGATNEKLFF; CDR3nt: TGTGCCAGCAGCCAAGCATACAGGGGAGCAACTAATGAAAAACTGTTTTTT
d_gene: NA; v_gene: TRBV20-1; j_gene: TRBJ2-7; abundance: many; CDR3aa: CSARREGGSYEQYF; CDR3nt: TGCAGTGCCAGGAGGGAGGGGGGCTCCTACGAGCAGTACTTC
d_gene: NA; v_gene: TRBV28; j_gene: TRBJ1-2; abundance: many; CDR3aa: CASTLGPFQTRNYGYTF; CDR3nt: TGTGCCAGCACTTTAGGCCCCTTCCAAACCCGGAACTATGGCTACACCTTC
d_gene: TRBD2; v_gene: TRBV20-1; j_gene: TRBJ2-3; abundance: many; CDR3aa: CSARSLAGVWDTQYF; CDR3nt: TGCAGTGCTAGATCACTAGCGGGAGTATGGGATACGCAGTATTTT
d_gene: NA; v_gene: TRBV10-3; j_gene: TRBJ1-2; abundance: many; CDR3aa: CAISEGGNNYGYTF; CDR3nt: TGTGCCATCAGTGAAGGGGGGAATAACTATGGCTACACCTTC
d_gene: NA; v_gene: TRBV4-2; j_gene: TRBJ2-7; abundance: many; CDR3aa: CASSQDRGQAYEQYF; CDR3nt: TGTGCCAGCAGCCAAGATCGAGGACAAGCCTACGAGCAGTACTTC
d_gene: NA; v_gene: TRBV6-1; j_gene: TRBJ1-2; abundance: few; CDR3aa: CASSPWPRTYGYTF; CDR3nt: TGTGCCAGCAGTCCATGGCCCCGGACCTATGGCTACACCTTC
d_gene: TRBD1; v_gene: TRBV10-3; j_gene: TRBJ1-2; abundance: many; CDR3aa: CAISGGGTGSGYTF; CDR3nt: TGTGCCATCAGTGGAGGGGGGACAGGGAGCGGCTACACCTTC
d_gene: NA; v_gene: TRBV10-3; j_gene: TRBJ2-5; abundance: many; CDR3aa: CAISDRPLQETQYF; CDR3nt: TGTGCCATCAGTGACAGACCTTTACAAGAGACCCAGTACTTC
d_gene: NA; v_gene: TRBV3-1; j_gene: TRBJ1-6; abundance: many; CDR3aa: CASSLPGISPLHF; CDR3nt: TGTGCCAGCAGCCTTCCAGGGATTTCACCCCTCCACTTT
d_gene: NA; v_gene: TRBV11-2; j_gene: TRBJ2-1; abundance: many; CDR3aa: CASSLNGPDNEQFF; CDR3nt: TGTGCCAGCAGCTTGAACGGACCAGACAATGAGCAGTTCTTC
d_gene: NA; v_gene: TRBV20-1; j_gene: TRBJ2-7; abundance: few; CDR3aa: CSAKTKASYEQYF; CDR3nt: TGCAGTGCTAAGACTAAGGCCTCCTACGAGCAGTACTTC
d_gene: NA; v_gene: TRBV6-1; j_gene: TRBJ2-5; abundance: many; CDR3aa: CASSYRASQIETQYF; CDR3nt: TGTGCCAGCAGTTACAGGGCCTCACAGATCGAGACCCAGTACTTC
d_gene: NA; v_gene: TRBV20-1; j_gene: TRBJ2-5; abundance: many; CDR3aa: CSADEDSRETQYF; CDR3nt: TGCAGTGCCGACGAGGACTCGCGGGAGACCCAGTACTTC
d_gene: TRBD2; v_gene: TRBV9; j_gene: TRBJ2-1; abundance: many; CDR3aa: CASSVGGTSDRSYNEQFF; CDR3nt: TGTGCCAGCAGCGTAGGAGGGACTAGCGACCGCTCCTACAATGAGCAGTTCTTC
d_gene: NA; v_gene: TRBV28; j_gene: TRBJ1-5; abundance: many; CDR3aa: CASSFRTRMPQPQHF; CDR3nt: TGTGCCAGCAGTTTTAGGACACGGATGCCTCAGCCCCAGCATTTT
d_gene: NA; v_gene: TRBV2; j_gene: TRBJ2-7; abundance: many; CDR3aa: CASSVERANSYEQYF; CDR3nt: TGTGCCAGCAGTGTTGAGCGGGCAAACTCCTACGAGCAGTACTTC
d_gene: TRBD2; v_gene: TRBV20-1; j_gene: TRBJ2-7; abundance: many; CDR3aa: CSAPTSGKYEQYF; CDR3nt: TGCAGTGCTCCTACTAGCGGGAAGTACGAGCAGTACTTC
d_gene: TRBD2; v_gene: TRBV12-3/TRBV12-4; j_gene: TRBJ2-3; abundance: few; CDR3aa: CASRLGLAGPDTQYF; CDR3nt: TGTGCCAGCAGGTTAGGACTAGCGGGCCCCGATACGCAGTATTTT
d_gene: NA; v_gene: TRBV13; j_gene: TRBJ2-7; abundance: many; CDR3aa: CASSRGFETNPTYEQYF; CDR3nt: TGTGCCAGCAGCCGAGGTTTTGAGACGAACCCTACCTACGAGCAGTACTTC
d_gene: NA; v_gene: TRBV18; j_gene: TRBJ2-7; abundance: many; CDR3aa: CASSRGSASYEQYF; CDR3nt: TGTGCCAGCTCCCGGGGGAGCGCCTCCTACGAGCAGTACTTC
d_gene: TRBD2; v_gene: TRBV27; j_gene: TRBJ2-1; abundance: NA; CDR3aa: CASSLRSGSGRTGSNEQFF; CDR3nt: TGTGCCAGCAGTTTACGATCGGGTAGCGGGAGAACTGGTTCCAATGAGCAGTTCTTC
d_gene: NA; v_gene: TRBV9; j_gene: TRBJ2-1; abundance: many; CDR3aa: CASSPGLSADEQFF; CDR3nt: TGTGCCAGCAGCCCCGGACTGAGCGCAGATGAGCAGTTCTTC
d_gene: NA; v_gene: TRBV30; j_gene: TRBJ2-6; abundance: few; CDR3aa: CAWIPKAGANVLTF; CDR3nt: TGTGCCTGGATCCCCAAAGCTGGGGCCAACGTCCTGACTTTC
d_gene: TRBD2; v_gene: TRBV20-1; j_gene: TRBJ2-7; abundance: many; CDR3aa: CSALRTSGAYEQYF; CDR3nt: TGCAGTGCTCTCCGGACTAGCGGGGCGTACGAGCAGTACTTC